The present T cell receptor beta chain was sequenced within a study of blood T cell repertoires in COVID-19. Across the whole study: Acute and convalescent COVID-19 specimens originated in the United States, Italy and Spain.

In the original processing: Estimation of nucleated cell counts was performed using reference gene primer amplification. TCRdb's table, derived via immunoSEQ multiplex PCR, lists solely in-frame clones and lacks some. V and J calls and clone size are copied from that table; D and trimming were computed from the DNA. This sample has about 46,000 clones, with roughly 85% found just once. CDR3 length equals 15 residues. The V gene's germline CDR1 is SGHVS and CDR2 FQNEAQ. The trim removed 2 bases at V and 2 bases at J, leaving 5 bases unmatched. The sequence derives from a woman older than 75 with COVID-19, enrolled during active disease. Sequencing used peripheral blood. The genes are TRBV7-8 and TRBJ2-7; 8 bases agree with TRBD2. CDR3: CASSLRGGGTYEQYF. In nucleotides, the CDR3 is TGTGCCAGCAGCTTACGGGGGGGAGGAACCTACGAGCAGTACTTC.